The TCR beta chain under discussion was sequenced for a study of tumor-infiltrating lymphocytes in primary liver carcinoma. Constant-region priming of approximately 500 ng total RNA yielded TCR beta cDNA. Employing slightly modified ARM-PCR, three nested multiplex PCR rounds were run, and these gave rise to the TCR beta libraries. For roughly 10 cycles apiece, the opening two PCR rounds ran with TRBV1-TRBV30 forward primers and a C-beta reverse primer. Via MiXCR, TCRdb re-called the multiplex PCR reads, giving one row per CDR3 protein. Of roughly 100,000 distinct CDR3 sequences detected, around 83% appear once; the ten largest clones hold about 20%. From around 18-30 mg of unsorted bulk tissue, DNA and RNA were co-extracted together. This CDR3 is 16 amino acids long. CDR1 SGDLS and CDR2 YYNGEE come from the germline V gene. On this clonotype: The antigen remains undetermined. A read error may explain this, as a much larger clone is one base away.

The study's findings and limits: About 8-25% of top clones, no more, were shared by all five regions. The overlap of tumor-adjacent and tumor-blood pairs was smaller than that of tumor region pairs.

The sequence was collected from a man in his forties with primary liver carcinoma and hepatitis B virus infection. This chain connects TRBV9 to TRBJ2-3; 11 bases map to TRBD1. The sample taken for sequencing was liver tumor tissue from sampling region 3. Subset of the sample: tumor region T3, left-lateral pole. CDR3 DNA sequence: TGTGCCAGCAGCTTCCGGACAGGGGGCCTCACAGATAGGCAGTATTTT. Encoded protein: CASSFRTGGLTDRQYF.